The entry below describes one TCR beta chain. Its antigen is undetermined. This CDR3 is 13 amino acids long. Looked up from germline, CDR1 is MNHEY and CDR2 is SVGAGI. Trimming pared 2 bases from V and 10 bases from J, leaving 12 bases between. The data derive from a study of cytomegalovirus exposure and HLA in healthy donors. Study results and caveats: Presence/absence comparisons presumed near-even sequencing depth among donors. An observed cluster of highly shared sequence variants was recorded as a likely sequencing artifact. Follow-up analysis later connected one missense variant in DCLRE1C with trimming of TCR beta V- and J-genes. 87-base-pair reads could not separate some V segments, including TRBV6-2 and TRBV6-3.

A multiplex PCR was run with 60 Vbeta primers and 13 Jbeta primers. Clones were sequenced by immunoSEQ multiplex PCR, and TCRdb holds only the in-frame ones, with some missing. The sample table sets out around 55,000 clones. The sequence derives from a man aged 50 or older in good health and CMV-seropositive. The J gene is TRBJ2-1, the V gene TRBV6-5, with D possibly being TRBD2 (5 bases). Sequenced material: PBMCs. In DNA form, the CDR3 reads TGTGCCAGCAGTTACACGCGGGTTGGCGAGCAGTTCTTC. Encoded protein: CASSYTRVGEQFF.